The present T cell receptor (beta chain) was sequenced within a study of cytomegalovirus exposure and HLA in healthy donors. This PCR relied on a set of 60 Vbeta primers and 13 Jbeta primers. Repertoires were generated with immunoSEQ multiplex PCR, while TCRdb's copy carries only in-frame clones and drops some. The sample yields 150,000 to 200,000 clones, 65% to 70% seen once. At collection, donors were nominally healthy, but unrecorded immune exposures were probable. CDR3 length: 18 amino acids. As for this clone: Its matching antigen is unknown.

Study-wide points: Whilst most TCR sequences proved rare, a subset of public TCRs occurred across many donors. For TCR beta chains, V- and J-gene trimming was later linked to a missense DCLRE1C variant. A few CMV-associated chains proved CMV antigen-specific in vitro.

Sequencing was done on a sample of PBMCs. The receptor was isolated from a man aged 25-45 years in good health and CMV-seropositive. The chain links TRBV21-1 to TRBJ2-7; TRBD2 is the table's D call, not checked against the DNA. TRBV21-1 is a listed pseudogene. The CDR3 bases are TGTGCCAGCAGCAAAGAGTGCCCGGGGGGACCCAACGACTACGAGCAGTACTTC. Its protein product is CASSKECPGGPNDYEQYF.